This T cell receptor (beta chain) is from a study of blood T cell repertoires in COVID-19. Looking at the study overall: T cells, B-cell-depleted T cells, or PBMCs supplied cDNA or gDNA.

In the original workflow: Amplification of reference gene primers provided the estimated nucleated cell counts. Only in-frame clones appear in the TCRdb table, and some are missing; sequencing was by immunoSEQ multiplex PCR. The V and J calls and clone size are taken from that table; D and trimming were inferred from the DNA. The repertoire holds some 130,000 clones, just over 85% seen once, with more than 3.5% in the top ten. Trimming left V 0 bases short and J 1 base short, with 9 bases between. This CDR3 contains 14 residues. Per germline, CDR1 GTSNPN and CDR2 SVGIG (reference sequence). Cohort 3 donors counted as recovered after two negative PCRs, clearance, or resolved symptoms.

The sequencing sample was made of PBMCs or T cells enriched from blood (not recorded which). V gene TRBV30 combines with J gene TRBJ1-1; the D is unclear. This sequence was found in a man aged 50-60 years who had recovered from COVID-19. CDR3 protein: CAWSVTLGNTEAFF. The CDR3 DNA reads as TGTGCCTGGAGTGTTACCCTCGGGAACACTGAAGCTTTCTTT.